This T cell receptor beta chain emerged from a study of T cells in Graves' hyperthyroidism and ophthalmopathy. RNA transcripts served as the template for amplifying TCR beta CDR3 regions. Primed by the HTBI set, a first-round RT-PCR was run on the TCR CDR3. One entry per CDR3 protein, called by TCRdb with MiXCR from the multiplex PCR reads. The sample lists hundreds of thousands of distinct CDR3 sequences; around 38% were seen once. As concerns this clonotype: The junction shows a germline mismatch at one end, possibly a read error.

The length of the CDR3 is 13 residues. From germline, CDR1 is SGHTA and CDR2 FQGTGA. The receptor was isolated from a man in his late teens or twenties with Graves' hyperthyroidism. Sample: blood. The rearrangement links TRBV7-3 to TRBJ2-7; TRBD1 agrees at 8 bases. The CDR3 bases are TGCGCCAGCAGCCAAGCCACAGGGGGCGAGCAGTACTTC. It specifies CASSQATGGEQYF.